The 22 T cell receptor beta chains reported below all come from one sample, sequenced in a study of vaccination effects on CD4 cells after COVID-19. These receptors are not linked to any known antigen. ViraFEST expansion of antigen-specific CD4+ T cells with viral peptide pools preceded sequencing. It was after roughly 11 days of culture that CD4+ T cells were isolated. Vaccinees lacked prior SARS-CoV-2 infection and tested negative for nucleocapsid antibodies. Sequencing used immunoSEQ multiplex PCR; TCRdb keeps in-frame clones, though not all of them. Of 20,000 to 25,000 clones detected, over 55% appear once; the ten largest clones hold around 13%. The material sequenced was CD4+ T cells from PBMCs cultured with HCoV-OC43 spike peptides, taken before COVID-19 vaccination. The subset denotes: HCoV-OC43 spike overlapping peptide pool stimulation. Receptors were obtained from a human donor who received a COVID-19 vaccine.

The rearrangement links TRBV9 to TRBJ2-3; D may be TRBD2 (6 bases). The CDR3 is 15 residues long. V was clipped by 0 bases and J by 2 bases, with 10 bases between them. Germline V gene sequence: CDR1 SGDLS, CDR2 YYNGEE. For the CDR3, the DNA is TGTGCCAGCAGCGTAGGGACTACAAACACAGATACGCAGTATTTT. Protein product: CASSVGTTNTDTQYF.

V usage is TRBV5-6 and J usage is TRBJ1-5, with D perhaps TRBD1 (5 bases). Deletions cut 3 bases from V and 0 bases from J, with 13 bases between. This CDR3 is 16 amino acids long. Germline values: CDR1 SGHDT, CDR2 YYEEEE. The CDR3, as DNA: TGTGCCAGCAGCTCATATCGCAGGGCTAGCAATCAGCCCCAGCATTTT. Protein product: CASSSYRRASNQPQHF.

The chain uses TRBV24-1 and TRBJ1-1; 10 bases are a match to TRBD1. The CDR3 runs to 14 residues. CDR1 KGHDR and CDR2 SFDVKD come from the germline V gene. Trimming cost V 7 bases and J 1 base; bases outside gene matches: 2. The CDR3 region is CATRGTGENTEAFF. Here the CDR3 DNA reads TGTGCCACCAGGGGGACAGGGGAGAACACTGAAGCTTTCTTT.

This clone was seen only once. The chain has TRBV10-3 and TRBJ2-3; 10 bases are a match to TRBD2. V shed 10 bases and J 1 base; nucleotides not matched to a gene: 11. The CDR3 is made up of 16 amino acids. Germline loops: CDR1 ENHRY, CDR2 SYGVKD. CDR3 nucleotides: TGTGCCACCATGCCTAGCGGGAGAGTTGGCACAGATACGCAGTATTTT. It yields the protein CATMPSGRVGTDTQYF.

V and J are TRBV27 and TRBJ1-2; 8 bases fit TRBD1. The J segment lost 3 bases and the V segment lost 6 bases, leaving 6 bases of the junction unmatched. The CDR3 totals 14 residues. Germline V CDR1 and CDR2: MNHEY, SMNVEV (reference sequence). Written as DNA, the CDR3 is TGTGCCAGCAGGCCAACGGGACAGGACTATGGCTACACCTTC. Residues: CASRPTGQDYGYTF.

J is TRBJ1-4 and V is TRBV19, with D possibly matching TRBD1 (6 bases). The CDR3 is made up of 14 amino acids. Germline lookup yields CDR1 LNHDA and CDR2 SQIVND (reference sequence). Trimming removed 5 bases at V and 7 bases at J, with 14 bases between. The chain's CDR3 is CASSVQGSSEKLFF. Written as DNA, the CDR3 is TGTGCCAGTAGTGTACAGGGATCCTCTGAAAAACTGTTTTTT.

This clone showed up just a few times. This sequence joins TRBV9 and TRBJ2-7; tentative D call: TRBD2 (5 bases). V gave up 4 bases and J gave up 2 bases, with 13 bases separating them. This CDR3 spans 14 amino acids. The germline V gene has CDR1 SGDLS and CDR2 YYNGEE. The CDR3 region is CASSPHSETYEQYF. In DNA form, the CDR3 reads TGTGCCAGCAGCCCCCATAGCGAGACCTACGAGCAGTACTTC.

The chain has TRBV5-4 and TRBJ1-6, with D possibly being TRBD1 (5 bases). Deletions cut 4 bases from V and 6 bases from J, with 14 bases between. This CDR3 region has 15 residues. Germline V gives CDR1 SGHNT, CDR2 YYREEE (reference sequence). The chain's CDR3 is CASSMGLIVNSPLHF. The CDR3 DNA sequence: TGTGCCAGCAGCATGGGACTAATCGTTAATTCACCCCTCCACTTT. Combining the CDR3 with reference TRBV5-4 and TRBJ1-6 gives the whole variable domain ETGVTQSPTHLIKTRGQQVTLRCSSQSGHNTVSWYQQALGQGPQFIFQYYREEENGRGNFPPRFSGLQFPNYSSELNVNALELDDSALYLCASSMGLIVNSPLHFGNGTRLTVT.

The V and J genes are TRBV5-4 and TRBJ1-6; D perhaps matches TRBD1 (5 bases). V lost 4 bases, J lost 7 bases, and 15 bases lay in between. Germline lookup yields CDR1 SGHNT and CDR2 YYREEE (reference sequence). The CDR3 loop spans 15 amino acids. CDR3 sequence (DNA): TGTGCCAGCAGCGTGGTTCAACAGGAAAATTCACCCCTCCACTTT. Protein: CASSVVQQENSPLHF.

The V gene is TRBV6-5, the J gene TRBJ2-3; D not resolved. V was shortened by 5 bases and J by 4 bases, with 10 bases between the two germline ends. The CDR3 runs to 13 residues. The germline V gene has CDR1 MNHEY and CDR2 SVGAGI. The CDR3 DNA reads TGTGCCAGCAGTCAACGGAGAGCAGATACGCAGTATTTT. This gives the protein CASSQRRADTQYF.

In nucleotides, the CDR3 is TGTGCCAGCAGCTTATGGGGCCCCCAAGATACGCAGTATTTT. It yields the protein CASSLWGPQDTQYF. This sequence joins TRBV7-9 and TRBJ2-3, with D possibly being TRBD1 (5 bases). Germline CDR1 and CDR2: SEHNR and FQNEAQ (reference sequence). The CDR3 sequence is 14 residues long. Trimming cost V 2 bases and J 5 bases, with 11 bases left between them.

The J gene is TRBJ1-3, the V gene TRBV4-1, with D unclear. CDR1 is MGHRA, CDR2 YSYEKL, per germline. Deletions cut 0 bases from V and 2 bases from J, with 11 bases between. This CDR3 has 16 amino acids. In DNA form, the CDR3 reads TGCGCCAGCAGCCAAGATCCGGGTTGGGCTGGAAACACCATATATTTT. Encoded protein: CASSQDPGWAGNTIYF.

The rearrangement uses TRBV19 and TRBJ2-3; D perhaps matches TRBD2 (7 bases). V gave up 4 bases and J gave up 2 bases, with 10 bases separating them. CDR1 LNHDA and CDR2 SQIVND come from the germline V gene (reference sequence). This CDR3 is built from 14 residues. The CDR3 sequence: CASSSGGATDTQYF. The CDR3 region has the DNA TGTGCCAGTAGTAGCGGGGGCGCCACAGATACGCAGTATTTT.

This clone was found once. CDR3 loop: CASSLEGGAKPQHF. CDR3 DNA sequence: TGTGCCAGCAGCTTAGAAGGGGGCGCGAAGCCCCAGCATTTT. The rearrangement links TRBV7-2 to TRBJ1-5, with 7 nucleotides matching TRBD1. V was pared by 1 base and J by 8 bases, with 5 bases of the junction left unmatched. Germline V lookup: CDR1 SGHTA, CDR2 FQGNSA. This CDR3 contains 14 residues.

The V and J genes are TRBV15 and TRBJ1-5; D gene ambiguous. The length of the CDR3 is 14 residues. Trimming pared 6 bases from V and 6 bases from J, leaving 15 bases between. Germline CDR1 reads LNHNV; CDR2 reads YYDKDF (reference sequence). CDR3 protein: CATRHQRGSQPQHF. The CDR3 coding sequence is TGTGCCACCAGGCATCAACGAGGGAGTCAGCCCCAGCATTTT.

To note about this clone: In this CDR3 the conserved last residue, phenylalanine or tryptophan, is missing, so a read error is likely. The DNA is left out, because the CDR3 cannot be placed on it with certainty; the CDR3 is given as TCRdb lists it. This chain joins TRBV6-6 and TRBJ1-1. The V gene's germline CDR1 is MNHNY and CDR2 SVGAGI (reference sequence). The CDR3 has 11 residues if both end residues are counted. The CDR3 is CASSYGQDSSI.

This clone appeared a few times. CDR3 protein: CASSLDRPYEQYF. In DNA, the CDR3 is TGCGCCAGCAGCCTGGACAGGCCCTACGAGCAGTACTTC. The V and J genes are TRBV4-1 and TRBJ2-7; TRBD1 aligns across 7 bases. Unmatched junction bases numbered 2, after V lost 4 bases and J lost 2 bases. Per germline, CDR1 MGHRA and CDR2 YSYEKL. The CDR3 is 13 amino acids.

The gene calls are TRBV9 and TRBJ2-7; tentative D call: TRBD1 (7 bases). The CDR3 is 15 amino acids. Trimming cost V 0 bases and J 1 base, with 11 bases left between them. CDR1 SGDLS and CDR2 YYNGEE come from the germline V gene. The CDR3 loop is CASSVDPGGSYEQYF. The CDR3 nucleotides are TGTGCCAGCAGCGTAGATCCAGGGGGGTCCTACGAGCAGTACTTC.

The J gene is TRBJ1-1, the V gene TRBV29-1; D may be TRBD1 (5 bases). The V end lost 3 bases, the J end lost 7 bases, and 18 bases lay between the germline ends. Germline CDR1 and CDR2: SQVTM and ANQGSEA. The CDR3 totals 14 residues. The CDR3 DNA reads as TGCAGCGTTGAGGGGGGTAACGGGGTCGTTGAAGCTTTCTTT. It yields the protein CSVEGGNGVVEAFF.

The rearrangement joins TRBV5-4 to TRBJ1-2, with TRBD1 identical over 8 bases. The germline V gene has CDR1 SGHNT and CDR2 YYREEE (reference sequence). There are 13 residues in the CDR3. The V gene end was trimmed by 1 base and the J gene end by 6 bases; junction bases not matched to a gene: 2. This chain's CDR3 is CASSLQGADGYTF. CDR3 nucleotides: TGTGCCAGCAGCTTGCAGGGGGCGGATGGCTACACCTTC.

V usage is TRBV18 and J usage is TRBJ2-1, with 8 bases aligning to TRBD1. Looked up from germline, CDR1 is KGHSH and CDR2 is LQKENI. J gave up 7 bases and V 8 bases, and 10 bases lay outside the gene matches. This CDR3 is 14 amino acids long. The CDR3 protein is CASIDRGVGNEQFF. The DNA of the CDR3 is TGTGCCAGCATTGACAGGGGTGTTGGTAATGAGCAGTTCTTC.

The chain couples TRBV12-1 to TRBJ1-4; no check of the table's D call, TRBD1, against the DNA was made. TRBV12-1 is flagged as a pseudogene. There are 17 residues in the CDR3. The CDR3 bases are TGTGCCAGCAGCCCCAGTCCAGGGGCAGAGATTAATGAAAAACTGTTTTTT. Its translation: CASSPSPGAEINEKLFF.